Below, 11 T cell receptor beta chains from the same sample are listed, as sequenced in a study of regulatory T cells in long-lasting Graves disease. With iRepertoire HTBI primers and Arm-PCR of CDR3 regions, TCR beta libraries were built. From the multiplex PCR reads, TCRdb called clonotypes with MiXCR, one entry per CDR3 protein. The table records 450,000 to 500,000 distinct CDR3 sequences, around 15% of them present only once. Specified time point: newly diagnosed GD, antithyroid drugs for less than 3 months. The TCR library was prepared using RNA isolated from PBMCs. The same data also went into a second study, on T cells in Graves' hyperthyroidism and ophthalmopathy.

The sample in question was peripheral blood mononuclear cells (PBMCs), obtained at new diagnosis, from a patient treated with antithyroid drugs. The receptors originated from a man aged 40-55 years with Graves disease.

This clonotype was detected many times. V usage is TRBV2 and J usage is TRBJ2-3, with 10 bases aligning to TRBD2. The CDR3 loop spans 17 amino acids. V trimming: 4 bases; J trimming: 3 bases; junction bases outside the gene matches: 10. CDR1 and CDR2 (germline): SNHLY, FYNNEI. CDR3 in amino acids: CASSGSSGSGITDTQYF. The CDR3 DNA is TGTGCCAGCAGTGGGTCTAGCGGGAGCGGTATAACAGATACGCAGTATTTT.

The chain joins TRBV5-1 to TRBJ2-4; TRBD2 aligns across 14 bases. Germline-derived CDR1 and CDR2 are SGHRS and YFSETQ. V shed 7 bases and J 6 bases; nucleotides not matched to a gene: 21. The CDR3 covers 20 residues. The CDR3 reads CASSTRTSGRIDGGGNIQYF. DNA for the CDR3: TGCGCCAGCTCCACGAGGACTAGCGGGAGGATCGACGGAGGGGGAAACATTCAGTACTTC.

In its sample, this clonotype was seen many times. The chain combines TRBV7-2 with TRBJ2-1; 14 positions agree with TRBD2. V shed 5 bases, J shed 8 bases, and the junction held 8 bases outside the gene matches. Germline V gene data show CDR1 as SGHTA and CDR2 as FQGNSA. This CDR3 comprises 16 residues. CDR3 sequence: CASSPQGTSGRDEQFF. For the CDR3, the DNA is TGTGCCAGCAGCCCCCAGGGGACTAGCGGGAGAGATGAGCAGTTCTTC.

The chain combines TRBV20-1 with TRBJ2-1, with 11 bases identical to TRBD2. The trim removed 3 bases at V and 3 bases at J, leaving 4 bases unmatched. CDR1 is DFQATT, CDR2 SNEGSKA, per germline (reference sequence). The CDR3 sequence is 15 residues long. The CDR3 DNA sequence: TGCAGTGCTAGGACTAGCGGGACAAGCTACAATGAGCAGTTCTTC. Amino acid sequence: CSARTSGTSYNEQFF.

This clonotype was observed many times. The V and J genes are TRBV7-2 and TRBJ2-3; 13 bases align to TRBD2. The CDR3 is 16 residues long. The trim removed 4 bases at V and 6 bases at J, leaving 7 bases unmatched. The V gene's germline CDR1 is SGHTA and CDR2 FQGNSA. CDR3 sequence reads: CASSSPGLAGNDTQYF. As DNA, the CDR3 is TGTGCCAGCAGCTCCCCGGGACTAGCGGGAAACGATACGCAGTATTTT. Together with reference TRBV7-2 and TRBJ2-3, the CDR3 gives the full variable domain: GAGVSQSPSNKVTEKGKDVELRCDPISGHTALYWYRQSLGQGLEFLIYFQGNSAPDKSGLPSDRFSAERTGGSVSTLTIQRTQQEDSAVYLCASSSPGLAGNDTQYFGPGTRLTVL.

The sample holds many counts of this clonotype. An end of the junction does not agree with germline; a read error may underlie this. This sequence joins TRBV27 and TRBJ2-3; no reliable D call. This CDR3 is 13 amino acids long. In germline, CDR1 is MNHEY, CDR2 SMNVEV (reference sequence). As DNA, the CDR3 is TGTGCCAGCAGTGTATCTCAGGCAGATACGCAGTATTTT. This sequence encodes CASSVSQADTQYF.

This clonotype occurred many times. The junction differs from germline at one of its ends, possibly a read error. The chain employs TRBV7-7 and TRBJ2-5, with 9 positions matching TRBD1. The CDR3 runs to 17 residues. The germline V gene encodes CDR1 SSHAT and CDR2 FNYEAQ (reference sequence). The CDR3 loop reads CASSPIQGAGVGETQYF. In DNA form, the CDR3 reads TGTGCTAGCAGCCCCATACAGGGGGCCGGGGTCGGAGAGACCCAGTACTTC.

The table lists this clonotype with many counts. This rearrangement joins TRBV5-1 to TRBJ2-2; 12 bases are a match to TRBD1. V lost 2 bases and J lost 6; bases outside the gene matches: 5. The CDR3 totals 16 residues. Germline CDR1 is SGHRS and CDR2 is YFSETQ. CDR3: CASSLPGQGAPGELFF. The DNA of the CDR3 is TGCGCCAGCAGCTTACCGGGACAGGGGGCCCCCGGGGAGCTGTTTTTT. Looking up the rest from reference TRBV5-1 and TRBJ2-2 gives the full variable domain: KAGVTQTPRYLIKTRGQQVTLSCSPISGHRSVSWYQQTPGQGLQFLFEYFSETQRNKGNFPGRFSGRQFSNSRSEMNVSTLELGDSALYLCASSLPGQGAPGELFFGEGSRLTVL.

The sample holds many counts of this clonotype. The CDR3 reads CASSGPGQGFGYTF. The CDR3 DNA reads as TGTGCCAGCAGTGGTCCGGGACAGGGTTTTGGCTACACCTTC. The V call is TRBV28, the J call TRBJ1-2, with 9 bases matching TRBD1. CDR1 and CDR2 from the germline V gene are MDHEN and SYDVKM. CDR3 length: 14 residues. After removal of 5 bases from V and 7 bases from J, the junction contained 8 bases not matched to a gene.

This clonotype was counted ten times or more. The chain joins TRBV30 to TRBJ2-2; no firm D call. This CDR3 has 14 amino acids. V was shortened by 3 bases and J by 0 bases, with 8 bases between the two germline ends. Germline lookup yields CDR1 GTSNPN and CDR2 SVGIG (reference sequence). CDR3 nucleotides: TGTGCCTGGAGGGTCCAGACGAACACCGGGGAGCTGTTTTTT. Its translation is CAWRVQTNTGELFF.

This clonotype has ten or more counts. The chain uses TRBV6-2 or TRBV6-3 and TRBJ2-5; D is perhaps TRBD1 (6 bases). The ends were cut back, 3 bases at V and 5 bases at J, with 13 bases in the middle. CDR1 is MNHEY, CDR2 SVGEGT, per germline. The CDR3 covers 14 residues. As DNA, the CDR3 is TGTGCCAGCAGTTATTGGGGGCAGGGGGAGACCCAGTACTTC. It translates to CASSYWGQGETQYF.